The 28 T cell receptor beta chains given below trace back to one sample, sequenced in a study of T-cell reconstitution after alpha-beta-depleted transplantation in children. For TCRbeta, the library was prepared with unique molecular identifiers. One entry per CDR3 protein results from TCRdb running MiXCR on the PCR reads. The sample lists about 200,000 distinct CDR3 sequences, about 15% occurring once. Sequences were derived from PBMCs from the stem cell graft donor, sampled from the stem cell graft. All receptors come from a human donor who donated a stem cell graft to a child with acute lymphoblastic leukemia.

This clonotype has a count of ten or more. The genes are TRBV20-1 and TRBJ2-2; D ambiguous. Trimming left V 2 bases short and J 8 bases short, with 12 bases between. The CDR3 contains 13 residues. CDR1 is DFQATT and CDR2 is SNEGSKA in the germline V gene (reference sequence). The CDR3, as DNA: TGCAGTGCTAGAAGGACCTCCGGGGGGGAGCTGTTTTTT. It translates to CSARRTSGGELFF.

V usage is TRBV5-1 and J usage is TRBJ2-1; tentatively, D is TRBD2 (5 bases). CDR1 and CDR2 from the germline V gene are SGHRS and YFSETQ. The CDR3 spans 22 residues. The V and J ends lost 1 base and 1 base respectively, with 30 bases between them. The DNA for the CDR3 is TGCGCCAGCAGCTTGTATTGGGCTTCAACCCACCGGTCTAGCAGTTCCTACAATGAGCAGTTCTTC. Its protein product is CASSLYWASTHRSSSSYNEQFF.

At least ten counts were recorded for this clonotype. The chain uses TRBV5-1 and TRBJ2-1; 8 bases agree with TRBD2. With V trimmed by 4 bases and J by 5 bases, 8 bases remained unmatched. This CDR3 spans 15 amino acids. CDR1 and CDR2 from the germline V gene are SGHRS and YFSETQ. CDR3 in DNA: TGCGCCAGCAGCCTGGTACCGACTAGCGACAATGAGCAGTTCTTC. Its protein product is CASSLVPTSDNEQFF.

This clonotype showed up many times. The genes are TRBV7-8 and TRBJ2-7, with 12 bases fitting TRBD1. This CDR3 spans 14 amino acids. The germline V gene has CDR1 SGHVS and CDR2 FQNEAQ. V shed 7 bases, J shed 7 bases, and the junction held 8 bases outside the gene matches. In DNA form, the CDR3 reads TGTGCCAGCACACCGGGACAGGGGGCGCTGGAGCAGTACTTC. Protein: CASTPGQGALEQYF.

Ten or more counts support this clonotype. The chain joins TRBV2 to TRBJ1-4; D not certain. Per germline, CDR1 SNHLY and CDR2 FYNNEI. The CDR3 covers 12 residues. Deletions cut 10 bases from V and 7 bases from J, with 13 bases between. CDR3 DNA: TGTGCCACCACTCTCTCCGCTGAAAAACTGTTTTTT. This translates into CATTLSAEKLFF.

This clonotype occurred a few times. The chain links TRBV6-5 to TRBJ2-7, with TRBD1 identical over 8 bases. V lost 2 bases and J lost 5; bases outside the gene matches: 8. The length of the CDR3 is 15 residues. Germline V lookup: CDR1 MNHEY, CDR2 SVGAGI. The CDR3 region has the DNA TGTGCCAGCAGTTACGGACGACAGGGGATGAACGAGCAGTACTTC. Its translation: CASSYGRQGMNEQYF.

A few counts support this clonotype. The genes are TRBV20-1 and TRBJ2-7, with 13 nucleotides matching TRBD2. Germline V CDR1 and CDR2: DFQATT, SNEGSKA (reference sequence). The V segment lost 0 bases and the J segment 4 bases; nucleotides outside the gene matches: 18. The CDR3 contains 20 residues. DNA of the CDR3: TGCAGTGCTAGAGATTCACTAGCGGGAGGGCCTGAAATGACCGCGTACGAGCAGTACTTC. Its translation: CSARDSLAGGPEMTAYEQYF.

This clonotype appeared a few times. The chain is built from TRBV7-2 and TRBJ2-3; D is possibly TRBD1 (6 bases). The CDR3 has 15 residues. Per germline, CDR1 SGHTA and CDR2 FQGNSA. V was cut by 5 bases and J by 3 bases, with 15 bases left in between. CDR3 bases: TGTGCCAGCAGCCCCCCCCCAGGGGTTACAGATACGCAGTATTTT. Protein: CASSPPPGVTDTQYF.

This clonotype has a handful of counts. V and J are TRBV11-2 and TRBJ2-7; 7 bases are shared with TRBD1. Per the germline V gene, CDR1 is SGHAT and CDR2 is FQNNGV. The V segment lost 5 bases and the J segment 3 bases; nucleotides outside the gene matches: 10. The CDR3 sequence is 15 residues long. The CDR3 region is CASSRPGQRFYEQYF. In DNA, the CDR3 is TGTGCCAGCAGCCGACCGGGACAGCGATTCTACGAGCAGTACTTC.

This clonotype came up many times. The genes are TRBV6-1 and TRBJ1-1; D might be TRBD1 (5 bases). CDR3 length: 13 residues. Germline loops: CDR1 MNHNS, CDR2 SASEGT. Trimming left V 6 bases short and J 3 bases short, with 11 bases between. In nucleotides, the CDR3 is TGTGCCAGCAGGGTGGGGGGAGACACTGAAGCTTTCTTT. Protein sequence: CASRVGGDTEAFF.

Ten or more counts support this clonotype. J is TRBJ2-3 and V is TRBV20-1, with unresolved D. V lost 2 bases and J 6 bases, leaving 6 bases between the germline ends. Germline lookup yields CDR1 DFQATT and CDR2 SNEGSKA (reference sequence). This CDR3 is 11 amino acids long. In DNA form, the CDR3 reads TGCAGTGCTAGACCGGAGGATACGCAGTATTTT. It codes for CSARPEDTQYF.

This clonotype was observed many times. V and J are TRBV7-9 and TRBJ2-7; D call uncertain. The CDR3 is made up of 12 amino acids. The V gene lost 2 bases and the J gene lost 4 bases, with 6 bases spanning the gap. Germline V gene data show CDR1 as SEHNR and CDR2 as FQNEAQ (reference sequence). CDR3: CASSLTQYEQYF. DNA of the CDR3: TGTGCCAGCAGCTTAACCCAATACGAGCAGTACTTC.

This clonotype has at least ten counts. The rearrangement joins TRBV6-1 to TRBJ2-2; D is undetermined. Germline lookup yields CDR1 MNHNS and CDR2 SASEGT. The CDR3 loop spans 13 amino acids. V was trimmed by 6 bases and J by 4 bases, leaving 9 bases between them. As DNA, the CDR3 is TGTGCCAGCAGCCAGCCGGGCACCGGGGAGCTGTTTTTT. As protein: CASSQPGTGELFF.

The chain uses TRBV7-6 and TRBJ1-3; a possible D gene is TRBD1 (6 bases). The CDR3 loop spans 14 amino acids. V was shortened by 2 bases and J by 4 bases, with 9 bases between the two germline ends. Germline assignment: CDR1 SGHVS and CDR2 FNYEAQ. Written as DNA, the CDR3 is TGTGCCAGCAGCTTACCGGGACAAGGAAACACCATATATTTT. Protein: CASSLPGQGNTIYF.

This clonotype has more than one count but fewer than ten. The rearrangement joins TRBV20-1 to TRBJ1-4; D not certain. Germline lookup yields CDR1 DFQATT and CDR2 SNEGSKA (reference sequence). V lost 3 bases and J lost 0, with 8 bases in between. This CDR3 is built from 14 residues. DNA for the CDR3: TGCAGTGCTAGGGAACGGGCAACTAATGAAAAACTGTTTTTT. Its translation: CSARERATNEKLFF.

This clonotype was seen many times. The gene calls are TRBV29-1 and TRBJ2-2; D unresolved. In germline, CDR1 is SQVTM, CDR2 ANQGSEA. The CDR3 length is 12 residues. V was shortened by 4 bases and J by 4 bases, with 7 bases between the two germline ends. CDR3 region: CSVVGLTGELFF. In nucleotides, the CDR3 is TGCAGCGTTGTAGGTCTCACCGGGGAGCTGTTTTTT.

In this sample, this clonotype turned up many times. J is TRBJ2-3 and V is TRBV5-1, with D perhaps TRBD1 (7 bases). The ends were cut back, 1 base at V and 3 bases at J, with 15 bases in the middle. The germline V gene encodes CDR1 SGHRS and CDR2 YFSETQ. The CDR3 runs to 16 residues. The CDR3 DNA sequence: TGCGCCAGCAGCTTGTTGGCAGGGGGGCGGACAGATACGCAGTATTTT. Its translation is CASSLLAGGRTDTQYF. Full variable domain (rest looked up from reference TRBV5-1 and TRBJ2-3): KAGVTQTPRYLIKTRGQQVTLSCSPISGHRSVSWYQQTPGQGLQFLFEYFSETQRNKGNFPGRFSGRQFSNSRSEMNVSTLELGDSALYLCASSLLAGGRTDTQYFGPGTRLTVL.

This clonotype was recorded at least ten times. V usage is TRBV27 and J usage is TRBJ2-4, with TRBD2 matching over 7 bases. The length of the CDR3 is 18 residues. V was clipped by 6 bases and J by 0 bases; unmatched bases: 14. Germline CDR1 is MNHEY and CDR2 is SMNVEV (reference sequence). CDR3: CASSRGPSLALAKNIQYF. CDR3 nucleotides: TGTGCCAGCAGCCGCGGCCCGTCACTAGCGCTAGCCAAAAACATTCAGTACTTC.

The chain uses TRBV6-5 and TRBJ2-1, with 10 bases fitting TRBD2. V shed 2 bases and J 0 bases; nucleotides not matched to a gene: 4. CDR1 MNHEY and CDR2 SVGAGI come from the germline V gene. This CDR3 is 17 amino acids long. The CDR3 sequence: CASSYPTSGRSYNEQFF. In DNA, the CDR3 is TGTGCCAGCAGTTACCCGACTAGCGGGCGCTCCTACAATGAGCAGTTCTTC.

This clonotype appeared many times. The rearrangement joins TRBV28 to TRBJ1-3, with D maybe TRBD1 (5 bases). Trimming stripped 3 bases from V and 8 bases from J, with 11 bases between. CDR3 length: 13 residues. The germline V gene has CDR1 MDHEN and CDR2 SYDVKM. The CDR3 DNA reads TGTGCCAGCAGTTTTGGGGGAAGGGACACCATATATTTT. This gives the protein CASSFGGRDTIYF.

Many counts were recorded for this clonotype. CDR3 sequence reads: CASSLTSGSEETQYF. The CDR3 nucleotides are TGTGCCAGCAGCCTTACTAGCGGATCCGAAGAGACCCAGTACTTC. The genes are TRBV3-1 and TRBJ2-5; TRBD2 matches 8 bases. The CDR3 contains 15 residues. The germline V gene has CDR1 LGHDT and CDR2 YNNKEL (reference sequence). Losses at the gene ends were 4 bases for V and 3 bases for J; bases not matched to a gene: 7.

This clonotype was observed at least ten times. The chain carries TRBV30 and TRBJ1-3; D is ambiguous. The CDR3 covers 14 residues. Trimming shortened V by 7 bases and J by 0 bases, and 13 bases separated the two germline ends. CDR1 GTSNPN and CDR2 SVGIG come from the germline V gene (reference sequence). The CDR3 protein is CASSGSFSGNTIYF. DNA of the CDR3: TGTGCCTCCAGTGGATCATTCTCTGGAAACACCATATATTTT.

This clonotype was observed at least ten times. The rearrangement joins TRBV25-1 to TRBJ1-5; tentatively, D is TRBD1 (6 bases). V gave up 1 base and J gave up 7 bases, with 17 bases separating them. There are 16 residues in the CDR3. The V gene's germline CDR1 is MGHDK and CDR2 SYGVNS. CDR3 in DNA: TGTGCCAGCAGTGAATCCGGGACACGGGTTGGGCAGCCCCAGCATTTT. This sequence encodes CASSESGTRVGQPQHF.

V is TRBV6-2 or TRBV6-3 and J is TRBJ2-2; 9 bases map to TRBD2. V was clipped by 6 bases and J by 3 bases; unmatched bases: 11. The CDR3 is 17 amino acids. CDR1 and CDR2 (germline): MNHEY, SVGEGT. The CDR3 sequence: CASSTKETSGYTGELFF. The CDR3 DNA reads as TGTGCCAGCAGCACCAAAGAGACTAGCGGATACACCGGGGAGCTGTTTTTT.

The chain couples TRBV11-1 to TRBJ2-6; 7 nucleotides agree with TRBD2. Germline CDR1 is SGHAT and CDR2 is FQDESV (reference sequence). V lost 5 bases to trimming and J lost 0 bases; unmatched junction nucleotides: 16. The CDR3 spans 20 residues. The CDR3 bases are TGTGCCAGCAGCCCCCGGGGGTCGGACGGGACTACCTCTGGGGCCAACGTCCTGACTTTC. This gives the protein CASSPRGSDGTTSGANVLTF.

This clonotype has ten or more counts. The chain uses TRBV7-2 and TRBJ2-7; D perhaps matches TRBD2 (6 bases). CDR1 is SGHTA, CDR2 FQGNSA, per germline. The V end was cut by 5 bases, the J end by 2 bases, with 7 bases between. This CDR3 is built from 12 residues. CDR3 in amino acids: CASSAGPYEQYF. DNA for the CDR3: TGTGCCAGCAGCGCGGGGCCCTACGAGCAGTACTTC.

This clonotype was seen many times. This sequence joins TRBV12-3 or TRBV12-4 and TRBJ2-2; D unresolved. With 4 bases removed from V and 1 base from J, the gap between germline ends came to 7 bases. CDR3 length equals 14 residues. DNA for the CDR3: TGTGCCAGCAGTTCGACGTTGAACACCGGGGAGCTGTTTTTT. Its protein product is CASSSTLNTGELFF.

This clonotype was recorded at least ten times. The chain couples TRBV7-9 to TRBJ2-2, with a tentative D call TRBD1 (6 bases). Per germline, CDR1 SEHNR and CDR2 FQNEAQ (reference sequence). Trimming took 5 bases from V and 4 from J, leaving 11 bases between them. CDR3 length: 14 residues. CDR3 nucleotides: TGTGCCAGCAGCCTCGGACAGAGCACCGGGGAGCTGTTTTTT. It translates to CASSLGQSTGELFF. The full variable domain, in which reference TRBV7-9 and TRBJ2-2 provide the parts outside the CDR3, is DTGVSQNPRHKITKRGQNVTFRCDPISEHNRLYWYRQTLGQGPEFLTYFQNEAQLEKSRLLSDRFSAERPKGSFSTLEIQRTEQGDSAMYLCASSLGQSTGELFFGEGSRLTVL.